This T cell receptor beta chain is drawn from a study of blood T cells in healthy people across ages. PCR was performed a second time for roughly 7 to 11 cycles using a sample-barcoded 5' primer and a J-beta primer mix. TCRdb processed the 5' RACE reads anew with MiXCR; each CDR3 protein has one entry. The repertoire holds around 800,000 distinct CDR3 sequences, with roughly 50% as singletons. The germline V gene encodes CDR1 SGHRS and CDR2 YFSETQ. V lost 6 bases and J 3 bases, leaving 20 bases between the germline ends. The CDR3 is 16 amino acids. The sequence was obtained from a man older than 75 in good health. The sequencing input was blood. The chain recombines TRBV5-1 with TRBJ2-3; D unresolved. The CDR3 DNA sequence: TGCGCCAGCACCAAGAACACCATAAAGACAACAGATACGCAGTATTTT. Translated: CASTKNTIKTTDTQYF.